This T cell receptor beta chain was retrieved from a study of T cell responses to AZD1222 COVID-19 vaccine. General study findings and limits: Breadth and depth of Spike-specific TCRs rose after two AZD1222 doses. At baseline, just 5 or 6 AZD1222 recipients tested seropositive. Most donors were white British and more were female, and clonal diversity was possibly underestimated.

This CDR3 contains 15 residues. Trimming cost V 3 bases and J 5 bases; bases outside gene matches: 6. Germline CDR1 and CDR2: SGHTA and FQGNSA. Produced via immunoSEQ multiplex PCR; TCRdb's table is partial and in-frame only. The data hold some 130,000 clones, with 85% to 90% observed a single time. Concerning this clone: The antigen is not known.

The sequences come from peripheral blood, collected on day 0 of AZD1222 vaccination. The receptor's source is an adult in good health. The chain employs TRBV7-2 and TRBJ2-7, with 11 bases aligning to TRBD2. The CDR3 region is CASSFFTSGSHEQYF. CDR3 DNA sequence: TGTGCCAGCAGCTTTTTCACTAGCGGGAGCCACGAGCAGTACTTC.